This T cell receptor (beta chain) was recorded in a study of blood T cell repertoires in COVID-19. V gave up 6 bases and J gave up 0 bases; unmatched junction bases: 10. CDR3 size: 17 residues. Per germline, CDR1 MRHNA and CDR2 SNTAGT. Clinical history as reported by participants underpinned cohort assignment. The repertoire was sequenced with immunoSEQ multiplex PCR; TCRdb's copy has only in-frame clones and lacks some. The sample carries hundreds of thousands of clones, about 87% recorded once. This sequence was found in a woman in her forties or fifties who had recovered from COVID-19. The genes are TRBV6-4 and TRBJ2-2, with 7 nucleotides matching TRBD1. Sample: PBMCs or T cells enriched from blood (not recorded which). This chain's CDR3 is CASSLEGQFSNTGELFF. The CDR3 DNA is TGTGCCAGCAGCCTTGAGGGACAGTTTTCGAACACCGGGGAGCTGTTTTTT.